These 16 T cell receptor beta chains were sequenced from one sample in a study of T-cell memory formation after mild COVID-19. TCRdb itself ran the 5' RACE reads through MiXCR, one entry per CDR3 protein. This table has over 150,000 distinct CDR3 sequences, about 22% appearing once. Sample: PBMCs or a T cell subset sorted from them (not recorded which). These TCRs come from an adult woman who had mild COVID-19 (a few samples of this study predate the infection). Cell type and time point are not known.

Comment on this clonotype: At one boundary the junction diverges from the germline segment, which might be a read error. This rearrangement joins TRBV5-5 to TRBJ1-1; TRBD1 is a possible D gene (6 bases). Looked up from germline, CDR1 is SGHKS and CDR2 is YYEKEE (reference sequence). The CDR3 sequence is 15 residues long. In nucleotides, the CDR3 is TGTGCCAGCATCTTGATGGGGGGCATAAACACTGAAGCTTTCTTT. The encoded protein is CASILMGGINTEAFF.

V gene TRBV20-1 combines with J gene TRBJ2-4; D not certain. Trimming removed 5 bases from V and 8 bases from J, with 7 bases in between. The germline CDR1 and CDR2 sequences are DFQATT and SNEGSKA (reference sequence). The CDR3 contains 10 residues. Here the CDR3 DNA reads TGCAGTGCTCTGGATGACATTCAGTACTTC. Residues: CSALDDIQYF.

This chain uses TRBV20-1 with TRBJ2-3; a possible D gene is TRBD1 (6 bases). Trimming removed 7 bases from V and 1 base from J, with 18 bases in between. This CDR3 contains 15 residues. Germline lookup yields CDR1 DFQATT and CDR2 SNEGSKA (reference sequence). For the CDR3, the DNA is TGCAGTGTCGGGACGGTGGGGGCTCGCACAGATACGCAGTATTTT. Translating gives CSVGTVGARTDTQYF.

The gene calls are TRBV27 and TRBJ2-2, with a possible D match to TRBD2 (5 bases). V lost 1 base, J lost 1 base, and 10 bases lay in between. CDR1 and CDR2 from the germline V gene are MNHEY and SMNVEV (reference sequence). This CDR3 comprises 16 residues. The CDR3 protein is CASSLFGGGNTGELFF. In nucleotides, the CDR3 is TGTGCCAGCAGTTTATTCGGCGGAGGGAACACCGGGGAGCTGTTTTTT.

This clonotype was found a few times. The gene calls are TRBV9 and TRBJ2-1; D might be TRBD1 or TRBD2, each matching 5 bases. V was shortened by 0 bases and J by 8 bases, with 18 bases between the two germline ends. The CDR3 runs 16 residues. CDR1 is SGDLS, CDR2 YYNGEE, per germline. The CDR3 is CASSVASLAGRDEQFF. The CDR3 nucleotides read TGTGCCAGCAGCGTAGCCTCCCTAGCAGGGAGAGATGAGCAGTTCTTC.

The CDR3, as DNA: TGCGCCAGCAGCCAGGACGAGGAGGGTTACGAGCAGTACTTC. It translates to CASSQDEEGYEQYF. The chain combines TRBV4-1 with TRBJ2-7; D possibly corresponds to TRBD2 (6 bases). The CDR3 has 14 residues. Per germline, CDR1 MGHRA and CDR2 YSYEKL. The V end lost 3 bases, the J end lost 4 bases, and 13 bases lay between the germline ends.

This sequence joins TRBV2 and TRBJ2-3; a possible D gene is TRBD2 (6 bases). This CDR3 has 15 residues. V was clipped by 2 bases and J by 6 bases, with 15 bases between them. Germline CDR1 is SNHLY and CDR2 is FYNNEI. In nucleotides, the CDR3 is TGTGCCAGCAGTGAATCTGGGGGGATGGCGGATACGCAGTATTTT. This translates into CASSESGGMADTQYF.

The CDR3 protein is CASSERGQAVLGTNEKLFF. In nucleotides, the CDR3 is TGTGCCAGCAGTGAGCGGGGACAGGCGGTTTTGGGAACTAATGAAAAACTGTTTTTT. This chain uses TRBV2 with TRBJ1-4; TRBD1 agrees at 8 bases. The CDR3 has 19 residues. With V trimmed by 3 bases and J by 1 base, 13 bases remained unmatched. Per germline, CDR1 SNHLY and CDR2 FYNNEI. The full variable domain, completed using reference TRBV2 and TRBJ1-4, is EPEVTQTPSHQVTQMGQEVILRCVPISNHLYFYWYRQILGQKVEFLVSFYNNEISEKSEIFDDQFSVERPDGSNFTLKIRSTKLEDSAMYFCASSERGQAVLGTNEKLFFGSGTQLSVL.

The sample holds a few counts of this clonotype. The chain couples TRBV15 to TRBJ2-7; TRBD1 matches 8 bases. J gave up 5 bases and V 0 bases, and 6 bases lay outside the gene matches. The length of the CDR3 is 15 residues. Looked up from germline, CDR1 is LNHNV and CDR2 is YYDKDF (reference sequence). The CDR3 here is CATSREAGQGHEQYF. As DNA, the CDR3 is TGTGCCACCAGCAGAGAGGCAGGACAGGGCCACGAGCAGTACTTC.

The chain uses TRBV7-9 and TRBJ2-7; perhaps TRBD2 as D (6 bases). Germline CDR1 reads SEHNR; CDR2 reads FQNEAQ (reference sequence). The V and J ends lost 5 bases and 3 bases respectively, with 14 bases between them. The CDR3 is 14 amino acids. CDR3 nucleotide sequence: TGTGCCAGCAGCCGGGGAGGACGGGACTACGAGCAGTACTTC. It yields the protein CASSRGGRDYEQYF.

This clonotype was seen a handful of times. The rearrangement uses TRBV11-2 and TRBJ2-3; the D gene is possibly TRBD2 (6 bases). With 5 bases removed from V and 5 bases from J, the gap between germline ends came to 17 bases. Germline lookup yields CDR1 SGHAT and CDR2 FQNNGV. This CDR3 contains 15 residues. The CDR3 region is CASSTIRDFGDTQYF. CDR3 nucleotides: TGTGCCAGCAGCACGATCCGGGACTTCGGAGATACGCAGTATTTT.

A few counts support this clonotype. The chain recombines TRBV7-9 with TRBJ2-3; 10 bases line up with TRBD2. The germline V gene has CDR1 SEHNR and CDR2 FQNEAQ (reference sequence). Trimming cost V 3 bases and J 2 bases; bases outside gene matches: 5. The CDR3 extends over 16 amino acids. CDR3 nucleotides: TGTGCCAGCAGCTTGGTACTAGCGGGACCCACAGATACGCAGTATTTT. This gives the protein CASSLVLAGPTDTQYF.

In this sample, this clonotype turned up a few times. CDR3 residues: CASTGPWSYQGYTF. The CDR3 nucleotides read TGTGCCAGCACCGGGCCTTGGTCCTATCAAGGCTACACCTTC. The chain employs TRBV12-3 or TRBV12-4 and TRBJ1-2; D is unresolved. CDR3 length: 14 amino acids. Trimming took off 7 bases at V and 8 bases at J, with 20 bases between the two ends.

V usage is TRBV10-3 and J usage is TRBJ2-5; 9 bases match TRBD2. With V trimmed by 3 bases and J by 2 bases, 7 bases remained unmatched. The CDR3 is 16 residues long. CDR1 and CDR2 (germline): ENHRY, SYGVKD. CDR3 DNA sequence: TGTGCCATCAGTGATTCGACTAGCGGCCATCAAGAGACCCAGTACTTC. Its protein product is CAISDSTSGHQETQYF.

The chain joins TRBV6-5 to TRBJ2-3, with D perhaps TRBD1 or TRBD2 (5 bases each). Germline-derived CDR1 and CDR2 are MNHEY and SVGAGI. Deletions cut 5 bases from V and 2 bases from J, with 11 bases between. The CDR3 extends over 14 amino acids. CDR3 DNA sequence: TGTGCCAGCAGTAGTGGGGACCCCACAGATACGCAGTATTTT. Translating gives CASSSGDPTDTQYF.

The gene calls are TRBV29-1 and TRBJ1-1; unclear D gene. With 7 bases removed from V and 0 bases from J, the gap between germline ends came to 18 bases. Per germline, CDR1 SQVTM and CDR2 ANQGSEA. The CDR3 runs 15 residues. CDR3 DNA sequence: TGCAGCGGTACCGGACTTGACCCGATGAACACTGAAGCTTTCTTT. Its translation is CSGTGLDPMNTEAFF.